The T cell receptor beta chain described here comes from a study of spatial heterogeneity in lung cancer. Broader study findings: Tumor mutation count correlated with how many alpha and beta TCRs expanded intratumorally.

This clonotype is termed medium-sized. Its antigen is as yet unknown. This CDR3 is 15 amino acids long. V lost 2 bases and J 2 bases, leaving 12 bases between the germline ends. Germline values: CDR1 MNHNS, CDR2 SASEGT. The time point denotes: sample taken at primary tumor resection. TCRdb fed the 5' RACE reads into MiXCR, producing one record per CDR3 protein. Counted here are roughly 3,000 distinct CDR3 sequences, approximately 16% occurring once; the ten biggest clones make up more than 9%. This sample comprised lung tumor tissue, obtained at surgery. The chain couples TRBV6-1 to TRBJ2-5; maybe TRBD1 (5 bases). The origin of this receptor is a male donor with early-stage non-small cell lung cancer. The CDR3 DNA follows: TGTGCCAGCAGTGAACCAGGGATGTCTCAAGAGACCCAGTACTTC. Translation: CASSEPGMSQETQYF.